The clone carrying this T cell receptor beta chain was seen repeatedly, ten times or more. Its specificity is not known. Time point in this sample: longitudinal time-point 1 (baseline). 5'RACE with 10-nucleotide random UMIs produced the cDNA. TCRdb re-called the 5' RACE reads through MiXCR, storing one row per CDR3 protein. In the table there are some 38,000 distinct CDR3 sequences, under 4% of which are singletons. This entry comes from a study of neurological immune-mediated disorders. Study-wide results and caveats: Across subjects, expanded clones had no CDR3 amino acid sequences in common, pointing to private repertoires in all groups. When the repertoires were grouped phylogenetically, those of 18 of the 34 multiple sclerosis patients came together in a single cluster of related CDR3 sequences, which points to a possible repertoire-level signature.

V lost 0 bases and J lost 0, with 28 bases in between. This CDR3 has 21 residues. In germline, CDR1 is DFQATT, CDR2 SNEGSKA (reference sequence). The source material was PBMCs. The rearrangement uses TRBV20-1 and TRBJ2-3, with D perhaps TRBD1 or TRBD2 (5 bases each). This clonotype was sampled from a woman aged 60-75 years with multiple sclerosis. This CDR3 is CSARDLGSGRASGPSTDTQYF. The CDR3 DNA sequence: TGCAGTGCTAGAGATCTGGGGTCGGGCCGAGCTTCGGGGCCAAGCACAGATACGCAGTATTTT.